This entry features one T cell receptor (beta chain) sequence. Sequenced by immunoSEQ multiplex PCR; TCRdb stores in-frame clones only, minus some. The sample shows more than 1,200,000 clones, approximately 98.5% of them seen only once. The CDR3 sequence is 15 residues long. V shed 3 bases and J shed 2 bases, with 14 bases lying between them. Germline CDR1 and CDR2: MNHEY and SMNVEV (reference sequence). The sample originates from a study of shared clonotypes between healthy human individuals. Sequencing was carried out using naive CD4+ T cells sorted from blood. Subset indicated: CD45RA+ positively selected. The chain recombines TRBV27 with TRBJ2-7, with D possibly called TRBD1 or TRBD2 (5 bases each). This sequence was found in a man aged 25-40 years in good health. The CDR3 is CASSLRGLEAYEQYF. Written as DNA, the CDR3 is TGTGCCAGCAGTTTGAGGGGTCTCGAGGCCTACGAGCAGTACTTC.